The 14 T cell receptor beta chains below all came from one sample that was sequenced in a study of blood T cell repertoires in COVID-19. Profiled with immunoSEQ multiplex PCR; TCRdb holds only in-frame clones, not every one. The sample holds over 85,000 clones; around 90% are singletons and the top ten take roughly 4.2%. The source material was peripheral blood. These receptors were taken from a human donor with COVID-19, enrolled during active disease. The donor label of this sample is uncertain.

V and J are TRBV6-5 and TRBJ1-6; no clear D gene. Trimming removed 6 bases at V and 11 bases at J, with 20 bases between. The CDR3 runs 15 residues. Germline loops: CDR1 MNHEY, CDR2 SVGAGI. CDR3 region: CASSDTGVAATPLHF. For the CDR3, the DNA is TGTGCCAGCAGCGACACCGGGGTGGCAGCGACACCCCTCCACTTT.

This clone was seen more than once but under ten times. Here the CDR3 DNA reads TGTGCCAGCAGCTTAGATTATAGCGGGAGGTCAGATACGCAGTATTTT. Encoded protein: CASSLDYSGRSDTQYF. This chain connects TRBV11-2 to TRBJ2-3; 10 bases align to TRBD2. Per germline, CDR1 SGHAT and CDR2 FQNNGV. V trimming: 0 bases; J trimming: 4 bases; junction bases outside the gene matches: 4. The CDR3 contains 16 residues.

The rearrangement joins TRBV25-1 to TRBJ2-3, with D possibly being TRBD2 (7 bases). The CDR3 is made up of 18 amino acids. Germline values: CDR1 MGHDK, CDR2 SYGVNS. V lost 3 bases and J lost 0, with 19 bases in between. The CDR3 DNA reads TGTGCCAGCAGTGAGGGTTACCACGGGGGGCCGAGCACAGATACGCAGTATTTT. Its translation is CASSEGYHGGPSTDTQYF.

The DNA of the CDR3 is TGTGCCAGCAGTCCTGACATAGTGGGCCAGCCCCAGCATTTT. The encoded protein is CASSPDIVGQPQHF. The chain combines TRBV2 with TRBJ1-5; D unresolved. The V and J ends lost 5 bases and 7 bases respectively, with 15 bases between them. Germline CDR1 reads SNHLY; CDR2 reads FYNNEI. The length of the CDR3 is 14 residues.

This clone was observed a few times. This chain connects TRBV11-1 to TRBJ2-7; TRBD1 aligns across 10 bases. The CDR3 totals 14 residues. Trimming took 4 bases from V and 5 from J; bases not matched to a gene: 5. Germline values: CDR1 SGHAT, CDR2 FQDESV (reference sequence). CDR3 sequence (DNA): TGTGCCAGCAGCTCGACAGGGGGCGCGAACGAGCAGTACTTC. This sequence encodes CASSSTGGANEQYF. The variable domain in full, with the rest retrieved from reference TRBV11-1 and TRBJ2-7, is EAEVAQSPRYKITEKSQAVAFWCDPISGHATLYWYRQILGQGPELLVQFQDESVVDDSQLPKDRFSAERLKGVDSTLKIQPAELGDSAMYLCASSSTGGANEQYFGPGTRLTVT.

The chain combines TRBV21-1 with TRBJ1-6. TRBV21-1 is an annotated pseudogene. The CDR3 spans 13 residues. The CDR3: CAKGGPNNSPLHF. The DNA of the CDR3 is TGTGCCAAAGGAGGGCCCAATAATTCACCCCTCCACTTT.

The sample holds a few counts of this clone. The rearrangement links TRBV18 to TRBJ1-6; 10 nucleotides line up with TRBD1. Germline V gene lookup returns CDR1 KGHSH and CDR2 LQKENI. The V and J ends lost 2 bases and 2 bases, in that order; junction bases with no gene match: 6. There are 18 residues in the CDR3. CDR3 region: CASSPRGQGKPYNSPLHF. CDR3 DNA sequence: TGTGCCAGCTCACCAAGGGGACAGGGGAAGCCCTATAATTCACCCCTCCACTTT.

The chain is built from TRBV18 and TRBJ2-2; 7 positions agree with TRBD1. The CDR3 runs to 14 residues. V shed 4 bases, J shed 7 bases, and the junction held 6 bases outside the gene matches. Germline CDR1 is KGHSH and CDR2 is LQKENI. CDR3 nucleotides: TGTGCCAGCTCACTAGGGACAGACTACGGGGAGCTGTTTTTT. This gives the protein CASSLGTDYGELFF. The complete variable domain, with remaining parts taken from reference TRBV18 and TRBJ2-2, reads NAGVMQNPRHLVRRRGQEARLRCSPMKGHSHVYWYRQLPEEGLKFMVYLQKENIIDESGMPKERFSAEFPKEGPSILRIQQVVRGDSAAYFCASSLGTDYGELFFGEGSRLTVL.

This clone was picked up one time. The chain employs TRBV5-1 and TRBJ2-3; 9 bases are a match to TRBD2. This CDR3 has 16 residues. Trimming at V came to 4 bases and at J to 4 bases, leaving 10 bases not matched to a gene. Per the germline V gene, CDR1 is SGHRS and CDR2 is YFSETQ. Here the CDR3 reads CASSPGASGVSDTQYF. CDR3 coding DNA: TGCGCCAGCAGCCCGGGGGCTAGCGGGGTCTCAGATACGCAGTATTTT.

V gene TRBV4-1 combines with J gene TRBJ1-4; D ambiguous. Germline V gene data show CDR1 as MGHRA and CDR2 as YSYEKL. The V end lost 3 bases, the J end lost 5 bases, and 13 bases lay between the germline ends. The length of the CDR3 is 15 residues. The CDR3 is CASSHPALGNEKLFF. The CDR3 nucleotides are TGCGCCAGCAGCCACCCCGCACTGGGCAATGAAAAACTGTTTTTT.

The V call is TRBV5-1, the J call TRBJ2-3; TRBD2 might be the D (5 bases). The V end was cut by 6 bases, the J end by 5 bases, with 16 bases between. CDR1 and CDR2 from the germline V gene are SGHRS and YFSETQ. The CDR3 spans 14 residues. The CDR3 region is CASTTTAGEDTQYF. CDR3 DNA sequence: TGCGCCAGCACCACCACCGCGGGTGAAGATACGCAGTATTTT.

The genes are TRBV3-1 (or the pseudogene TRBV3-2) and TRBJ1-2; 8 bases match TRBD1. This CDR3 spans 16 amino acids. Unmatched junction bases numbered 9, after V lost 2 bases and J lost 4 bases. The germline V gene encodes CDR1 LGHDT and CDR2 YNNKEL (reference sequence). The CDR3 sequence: CASSQRGQGAPYGYTF. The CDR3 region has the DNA TGTGCCAGCAGCCAACGGGGGCAGGGGGCGCCCTATGGCTACACCTTC.

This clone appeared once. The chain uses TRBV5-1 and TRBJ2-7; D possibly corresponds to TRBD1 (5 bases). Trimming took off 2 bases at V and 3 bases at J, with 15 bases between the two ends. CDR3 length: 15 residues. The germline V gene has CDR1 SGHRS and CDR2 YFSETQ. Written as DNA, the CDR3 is TGCGCCAGCAGCTTATCTTCCGGACAAGGCTACGAGCAGTACTTC. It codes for CASSLSSGQGYEQYF. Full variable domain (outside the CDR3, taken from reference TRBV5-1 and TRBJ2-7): KAGVTQTPRYLIKTRGQQVTLSCSPISGHRSVSWYQQTPGQGLQFLFEYFSETQRNKGNFPGRFSGRQFSNSRSEMNVSTLELGDSALYLCASSLSSGQGYEQYFGPGTRLTVT.

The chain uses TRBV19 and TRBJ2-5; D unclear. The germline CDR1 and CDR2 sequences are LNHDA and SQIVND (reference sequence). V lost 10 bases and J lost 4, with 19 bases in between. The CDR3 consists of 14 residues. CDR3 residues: CATSLEGALETQYF. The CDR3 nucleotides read TGTGCCACTTCCCTAGAAGGTGCCCTAGAGACCCAGTACTTC.